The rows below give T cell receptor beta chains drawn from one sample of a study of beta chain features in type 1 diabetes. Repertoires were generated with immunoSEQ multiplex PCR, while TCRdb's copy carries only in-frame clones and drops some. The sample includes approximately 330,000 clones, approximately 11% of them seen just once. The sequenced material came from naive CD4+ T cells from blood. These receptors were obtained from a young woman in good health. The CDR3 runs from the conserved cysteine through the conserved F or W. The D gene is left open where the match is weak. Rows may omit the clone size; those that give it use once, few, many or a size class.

CDR3 protein: CASSDGARHPYEQYF
CDR3 DNA: TGTGCCAGCAGTGACGGTGCCAGGCACCCTTACGAGCAGTACTTC
clone size: .
D gene: .
V gene: TRBV2
J gene: TRBJ2-7

CDR3 protein: CSPRARGSRYF
CDR3 DNA: TGCAGTCCACGTGCCAGGGGGTCCCGGTACTTC
clone size: .
D gene: TRBD1
V gene: TRBV20-1
J gene: TRBJ2-5

CDR3 protein: CASSQNSGKMAGELFF
CDR3 DNA: TGTGCCAGCAGCCAAAATAGCGGGAAGATGGCCGGGGAGCTGTTTTTT
clone size: .
D gene: TRBD2
V gene: TRBV9
J gene: TRBJ2-2

CDR3 protein: CASSVDRLAGNEQFF
CDR3 DNA: TGTGCCAGCAGCGTAGATCGCCTAGCGGGGAATGAGCAGTTCTTC
clone size: .
D gene: TRBD2
V gene: TRBV9
J gene: TRBJ2-1

CDR3 protein: CASSRQREARTDTQYF
CDR3 DNA: TGCGCCAGCAGCCGGCAGCGGGAGGCCAGGACAGATACGCAGTATTTT
clone size: few
D gene: TRBD2
V gene: TRBV4-3
J gene: TRBJ2-3

CDR3 protein: CASSLGAGGYEQYF
CDR3 DNA: TGTGCCAGCAGCTTAGGTGCGGGAGGTTACGAGCAGTACTTC
clone size: few
D gene: TRBD2
V gene: TRBV7-2
J gene: TRBJ2-7

CDR3 protein: CASSVPGQRTTEAFF
CDR3 DNA: TGTGCCAGCAGCGTTCCGGGACAGCGAACTACTGAAGCTTTCTTT
clone size: .
D gene: TRBD1
V gene: TRBV9
J gene: TRBJ1-1

CDR3 protein: CASSPRGQGVSEQYF
CDR3 DNA: TGCGCCAGCAGCCCTAGGGGCCAGGGGGTTTCCGAGCAGTACTTC
clone size: .
D gene: TRBD1
V gene: TRBV4-3
J gene: TRBJ2-7

CDR3 protein: CASSPPEGSYNEQFF
CDR3 DNA: TGTGCCAGCAGCCCACCGGAGGGATCCTACAATGAGCAGTTCTTC
clone size: few
D gene: .
V gene: TRBV7-2
J gene: TRBJ2-1

CDR3 protein: CASSEVLEDYGYTF
CDR3 DNA: TGTGCCAGCAGTGAAGTGTTGGAGGACTATGGCTACACCTTC
clone size: few
D gene: .
V gene: TRBV6-1
J gene: TRBJ1-2

CDR3 protein: CASSHGTGHTEAFF
CDR3 DNA: TGTGCCAGCAGTCACGGGACAGGGCACACTGAAGCTTTCTTT
clone size: .
D gene: TRBD1
V gene: TRBV28
J gene: TRBJ1-1

CDR3 protein: CASSQSIFSPDTQYF
CDR3 DNA: TGCGCCAGCAGTCAATCGATTTTTAGCCCAGATACGCAGTATTTT
clone size: few
D gene: .
V gene: TRBV23-1
J gene: TRBJ2-3

CDR3 protein: CASSFQGGNEQFF
CDR3 DNA: TGTGCCAGCAGTTTCCAGGGGGGAAATGAGCAGTTCTTC
clone size: .
D gene: .
V gene: TRBV27
J gene: TRBJ2-1

CDR3 protein: CASSSGLDRVNTIYF
CDR3 DNA: TGCGCCAGCAGCTCGGGTTTGGACAGGGTGAACACCATATATTTT
clone size: few
D gene: TRBD1
V gene: TRBV5-1
J gene: TRBJ1-3

CDR3 protein: CATSRGTGGNIQYF
CDR3 DNA: TGTGCCACCAGCAGAGGGACAGGGGGAAACATTCAGTACTTC
clone size: .
D gene: TRBD1
V gene: TRBV15
J gene: TRBJ2-4

CDR3 protein: CASSLTPPGGRGQYF
CDR3 DNA: TGTGCCAGCAGCTTAACCCCGCCAGGGGGTAGAGGGCAGTACTTC
clone size: few
D gene: TRBD1
V gene: TRBV7-9
J gene: TRBJ2-7